The subject of this entry is one TCR beta chain. No antigen is known for it. Measured with immunoSEQ multiplex PCR; TCRdb has only the in-frame clones, and not every one. The sample contains about 32,000 clones, roughly 75% of which appear only once. This entry comes from a study of chemoradiotherapy in HPV16-positive cancers. Whole-study context: Candidate HPV-specific clones and shared TCR motifs came from a couple of HPV16-positive patients.

The study's findings and limits: Candidate HPV-specific clones and E7-related TCR motifs grew in tumor during treatment. HPV-specific T cells were functionally defined from only a couple of HPV16-positive patients. Better recurrence-free survival went with HPV-responsive T-cell expansion in HPV16-positive patients.

The V and J ends lost 3 bases and 3 bases respectively, with 18 bases between them. The CDR3 loop spans 17 amino acids. Per germline, CDR1 SGHVS and CDR2 FQNEAQ. This sample comprised blood, obtained from a patient who underwent chemoradiotherapy. The chain recombines TRBV7-8 with TRBJ1-3, with D tentatively TRBD1 (5 bases). The TCR was taken from a human donor with HPV-associated anogenital cancer. The CDR3 region is CASSFNQGGLGGNTIYF. The CDR3 coding sequence is TGTGCCAGCAGCTTCAATCAGGGAGGTTTAGGTGGAAACACCATATATTTT.